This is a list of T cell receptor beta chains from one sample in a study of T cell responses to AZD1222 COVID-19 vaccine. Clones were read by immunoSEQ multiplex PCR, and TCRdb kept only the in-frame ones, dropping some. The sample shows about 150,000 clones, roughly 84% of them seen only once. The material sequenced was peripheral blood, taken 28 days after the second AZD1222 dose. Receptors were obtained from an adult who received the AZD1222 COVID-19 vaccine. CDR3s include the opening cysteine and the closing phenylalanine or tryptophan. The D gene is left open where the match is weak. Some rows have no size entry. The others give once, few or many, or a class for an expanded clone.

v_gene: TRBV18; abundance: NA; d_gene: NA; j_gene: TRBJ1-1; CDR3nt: TGTGCCAGCTCACCACCGGGGGCGGGCGCAAACACTGAAGCTTTCTTT; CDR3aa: CASSPPGAGANTEAFF
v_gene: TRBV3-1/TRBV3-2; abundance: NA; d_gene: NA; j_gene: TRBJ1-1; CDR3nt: TGTGCCAGCAGCCAAGATGGCGACAGAAATTTATTGAACACTGAAGCTTTCTTT; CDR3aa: CASSQDGDRNLLNTEAFF
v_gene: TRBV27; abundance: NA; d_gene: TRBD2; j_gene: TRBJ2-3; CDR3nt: TGTGCCTCCTCAATGCCCCGTGGCGGGGGGGCCGGAGATACGCAGTATTTT; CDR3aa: CASSMPRGGGAGDTQYF
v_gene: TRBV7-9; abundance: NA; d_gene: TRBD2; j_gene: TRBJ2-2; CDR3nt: TGTGCCAGCAACCCCCCTGTTGCGGGGGCCGGGGAGCTGTTTTTT; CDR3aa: CASNPPVAGAGELFF
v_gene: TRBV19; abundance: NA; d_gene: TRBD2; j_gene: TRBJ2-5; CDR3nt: TGTGCCAGTAGTCCGAGGACTAGCGGGGGAGGAGAGACCCAGTACTTC; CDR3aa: CASSPRTSGGGETQYF
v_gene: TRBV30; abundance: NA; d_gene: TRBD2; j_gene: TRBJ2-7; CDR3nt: TGTGCCTGGAACAAGAGGAGGGAGGGCCTCGAGCAGTACTTC; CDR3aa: CAWNKRREGLEQYF
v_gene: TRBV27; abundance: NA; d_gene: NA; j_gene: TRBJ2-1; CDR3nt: TGTGCCGCCTCCCTTAGGGGGGCTAACAATGAGCAGTTCTTC; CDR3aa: CAASLRGANNEQFF
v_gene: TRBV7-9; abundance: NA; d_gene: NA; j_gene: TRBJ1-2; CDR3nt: TGTGCCAGCAGCGGCGACATCGGGGGTCTGGGCTACACCTTC; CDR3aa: CASSGDIGGLGYTF
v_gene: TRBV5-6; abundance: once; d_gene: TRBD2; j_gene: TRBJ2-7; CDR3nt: TGTGCCAGCAGCCTTACTAGCGGGAGTTCCTACGAGCAGTACTTC; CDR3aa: CASSLTSGSSYEQYF
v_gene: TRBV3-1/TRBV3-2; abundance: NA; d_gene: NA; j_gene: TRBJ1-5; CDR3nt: TGTGCCAGCAGCCCTCGGACTGCCTTAGGACAGCCCCAGCATTTT; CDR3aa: CASSPRTALGQPQHF
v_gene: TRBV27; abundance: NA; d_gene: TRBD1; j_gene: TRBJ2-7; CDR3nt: TGTGCCAGCAGTCCTTACCGGGACAGTCCCGAGCAGTACTTC; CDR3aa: CASSPYRDSPEQYF
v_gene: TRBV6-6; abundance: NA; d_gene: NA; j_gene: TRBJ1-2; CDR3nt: TGTGCCAGCAGTTATTGGGAGGAGAGCTACACCTTC; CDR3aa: CASSYWEESYTF
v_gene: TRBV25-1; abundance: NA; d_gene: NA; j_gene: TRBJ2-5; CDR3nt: TGTGCCAGCAGTGCCAGAGCCAACCCAATAGTAGAGACCCAGTACTTC; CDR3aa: CASSARANPIVETQYF
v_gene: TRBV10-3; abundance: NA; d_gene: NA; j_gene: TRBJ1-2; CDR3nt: TGTGCCATCAGTGAGGGGAAGGAGGCGGCCTCTGGCTACACCTTC; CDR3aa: CAISEGKEAASGYTF
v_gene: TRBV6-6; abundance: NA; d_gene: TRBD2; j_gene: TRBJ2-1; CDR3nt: TGTGCCAGCGTCCGGACTAGCGGCAATGAGCAGTTCTTC; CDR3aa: CASVRTSGNEQFF
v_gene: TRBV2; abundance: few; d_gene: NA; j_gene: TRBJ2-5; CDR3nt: TGTGCCAGCAGTGAGCACAGGGAAGAGACCCAGTACTTC; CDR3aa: CASSEHREETQYF
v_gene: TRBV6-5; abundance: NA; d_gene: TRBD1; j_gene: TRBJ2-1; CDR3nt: TGTGCCAGCAGTTCTCCGACAGGGGCCCGTGGATACGAGCAGTTCTTC; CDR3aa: CASSSPTGARGYEQFF
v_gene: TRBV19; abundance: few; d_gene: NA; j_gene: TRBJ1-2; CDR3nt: TGTGCCAGTAGTATCGGGGTTGGCTATGGCTACACCTTC; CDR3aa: CASSIGVGYGYTF
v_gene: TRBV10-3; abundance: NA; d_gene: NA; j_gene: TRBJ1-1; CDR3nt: TGTGCCATCAGTGAGGGACCAGCCAACACTGAAGCTTTCTTT; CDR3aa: CAISEGPANTEAFF
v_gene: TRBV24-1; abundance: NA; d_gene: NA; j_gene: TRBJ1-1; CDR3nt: TGTGCCACCAGTGATCCGGGCACTGAAGCTTTCTTT; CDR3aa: CATSDPGTEAFF
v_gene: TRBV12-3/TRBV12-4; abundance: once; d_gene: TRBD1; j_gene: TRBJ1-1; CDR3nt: TGTGCCAGCAGACGACAGGGCACTGAAGCTTTCTTT; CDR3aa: CASRRQGTEAFF
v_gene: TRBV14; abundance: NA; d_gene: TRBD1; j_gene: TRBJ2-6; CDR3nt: TGTGCCAGCAGTCCTAACCGGGACAGAAGCTCTGGGGCCAACGTCCTGACTTTC; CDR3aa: CASSPNRDRSSGANVLTF
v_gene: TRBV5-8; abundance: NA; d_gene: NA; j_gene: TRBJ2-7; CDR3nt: TGTGCCAGCAGCTTAACCGGACTACCCGGCGATGAGCAGTACTTC; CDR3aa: CASSLTGLPGDEQYF
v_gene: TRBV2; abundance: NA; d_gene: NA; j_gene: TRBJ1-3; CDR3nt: TGTGCCAGCAGCCAGTCGGCCAACTCTGGAAACACCATATATTTT; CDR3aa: CASSQSANSGNTIYF
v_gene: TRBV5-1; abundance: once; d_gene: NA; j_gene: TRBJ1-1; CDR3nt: TGCGCCAGCAGCTTTCGCGGTGAAGGGGCCCTGAACACTGAAGCTTTCTTT; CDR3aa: CASSFRGEGALNTEAFF
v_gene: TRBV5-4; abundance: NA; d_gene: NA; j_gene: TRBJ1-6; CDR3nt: TGTGCCAGCAGCTTGGGCAGGGCCATATCTTCACCCCTCCACTTT; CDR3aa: CASSLGRAISSPLHF
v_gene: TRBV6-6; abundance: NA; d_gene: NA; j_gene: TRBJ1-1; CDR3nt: TGTGCCAGCAGCTCTAATCTCTTAAGGGTGACTGAAGCTTTCTTT; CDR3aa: CASSSNLLRVTEAFF
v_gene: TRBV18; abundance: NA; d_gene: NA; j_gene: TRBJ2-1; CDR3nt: TGTGCCAGCTCACCCCCCGGTCTGTCCTCTAGTAATGAGCAGTTCTTC; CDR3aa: CASSPPGLSSSNEQFF
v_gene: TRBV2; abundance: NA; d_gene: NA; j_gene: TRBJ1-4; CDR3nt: TGTGCCAGCAAGGGGACTAATGAAAAACTGTTTTTT; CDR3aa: CASKGTNEKLFF
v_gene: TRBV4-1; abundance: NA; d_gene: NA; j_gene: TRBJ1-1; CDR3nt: TGCGCCAGCAGCCAGACCATTGGTAGGGTCACTGAAGCTTTCTTT; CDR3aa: CASSQTIGRVTEAFF
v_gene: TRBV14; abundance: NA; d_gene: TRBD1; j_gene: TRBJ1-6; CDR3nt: TGTGCCAGCAGCCAAGACGACAGGGTTAGTTTTGATTCACCCCTCCACTTT; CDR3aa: CASSQDDRVSFDSPLHF
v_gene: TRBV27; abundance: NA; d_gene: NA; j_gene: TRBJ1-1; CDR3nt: TGTGCCAGCAGTTTAGGCAGCGTGACTGAAGCTTTCTTT; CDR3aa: CASSLGSVTEAFF
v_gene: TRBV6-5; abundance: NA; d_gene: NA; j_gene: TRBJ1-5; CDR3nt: TGTGCCAGTTTAGGGGGAGGGAATCAGCCCCAGCATTTT; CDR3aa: CASLGGGNQPQHF
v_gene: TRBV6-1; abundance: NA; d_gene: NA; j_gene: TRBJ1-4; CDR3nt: TGTGCCAGCAGTGACCGGGGGTTAAAACTGTTTTTT; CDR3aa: CASSDRGLKLFF
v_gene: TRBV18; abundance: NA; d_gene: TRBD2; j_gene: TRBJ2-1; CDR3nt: TGTGCCAGCTCACCCCAGACTAGCGGGATCCGGGGTGAGCAGTTCTTC; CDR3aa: CASSPQTSGIRGEQFF
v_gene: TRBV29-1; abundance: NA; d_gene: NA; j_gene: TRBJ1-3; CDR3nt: TGCAGCGCCAGATTGGACACCATATATTTT; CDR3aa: CSARLDTIYF
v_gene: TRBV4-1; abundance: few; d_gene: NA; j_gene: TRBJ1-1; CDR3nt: TGCGCCAGCAGCCTAACCGGGGCTGACCCCCCCACTGAAGCTTTCTTT; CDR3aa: CASSLTGADPPTEAFF
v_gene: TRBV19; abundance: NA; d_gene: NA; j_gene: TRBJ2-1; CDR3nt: TGTGCCAGTAGACAAACCCGGGACGCACCTTACAATGAGCAGTTCTTC; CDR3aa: CASRQTRDAPYNEQFF
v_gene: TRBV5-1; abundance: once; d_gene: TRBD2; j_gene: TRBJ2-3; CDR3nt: TGCGCCAGCCGTACTAGCGGAACTAGCACAGATACGCAGTATTTT; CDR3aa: CASRTSGTSTDTQYF
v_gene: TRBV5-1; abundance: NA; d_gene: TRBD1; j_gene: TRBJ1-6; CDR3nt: TGCGCCAGCAGCCCCCAGGGGGGGTCGGATTCACCCCTCCACTTT; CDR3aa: CASSPQGGSDSPLHF
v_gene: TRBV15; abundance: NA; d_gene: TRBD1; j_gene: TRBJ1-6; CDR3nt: TGTGCCACCAGCCCCCAGGGGGGGGATAGGAATTCACCCCTCCACTTT; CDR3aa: CATSPQGGDRNSPLHF
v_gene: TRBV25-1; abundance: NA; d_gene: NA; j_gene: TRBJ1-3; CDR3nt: TGTGCCAGCAGTGATCCAGGGTGGGAAGGAAACACCATATATTTT; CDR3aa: CASSDPGWEGNTIYF
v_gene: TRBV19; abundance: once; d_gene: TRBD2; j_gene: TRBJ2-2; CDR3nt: TGTGCCAGTAGTAACCCCACTAGCGGGAAATCGACCGGGGAGCTGTTTTTT; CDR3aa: CASSNPTSGKSTGELFF
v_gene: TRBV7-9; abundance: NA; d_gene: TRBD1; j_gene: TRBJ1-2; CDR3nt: TGTGCCAGCAGCTTAGACTTGGGGCAGGGGGTCAGTGGCTACACCTTC; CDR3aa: CASSLDLGQGVSGYTF
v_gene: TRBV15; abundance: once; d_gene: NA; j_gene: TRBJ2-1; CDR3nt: TGTGCCACCAGCAGAGATCCTTTGAGCTCCTACAATGAGCAGTTCTTC; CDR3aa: CATSRDPLSSYNEQFF
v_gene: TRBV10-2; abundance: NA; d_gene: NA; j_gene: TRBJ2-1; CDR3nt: TGCGCCAGCAGTGAACCTAGCGTGCAGTACAATGAGCAGTTCTTC; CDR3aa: CASSEPSVQYNEQFF
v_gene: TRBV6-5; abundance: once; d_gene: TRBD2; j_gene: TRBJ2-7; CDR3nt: TGTGCCAGCAGACTACTAGCGGAGGCCTACGAGCAGTACTTC; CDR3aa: CASRLLAEAYEQYF